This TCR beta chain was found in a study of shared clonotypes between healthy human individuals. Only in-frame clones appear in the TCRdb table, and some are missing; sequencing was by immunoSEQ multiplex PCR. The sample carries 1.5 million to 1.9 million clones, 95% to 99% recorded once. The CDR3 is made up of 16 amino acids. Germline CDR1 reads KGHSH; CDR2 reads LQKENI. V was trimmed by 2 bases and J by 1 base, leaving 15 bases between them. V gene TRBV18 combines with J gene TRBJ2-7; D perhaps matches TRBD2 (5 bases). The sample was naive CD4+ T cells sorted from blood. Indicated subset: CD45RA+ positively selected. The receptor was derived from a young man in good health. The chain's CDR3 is CASSPVSTSWSYEQYF. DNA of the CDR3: TGTGCCAGCTCACCAGTTTCCACTAGTTGGTCCTACGAGCAGTACTTC.